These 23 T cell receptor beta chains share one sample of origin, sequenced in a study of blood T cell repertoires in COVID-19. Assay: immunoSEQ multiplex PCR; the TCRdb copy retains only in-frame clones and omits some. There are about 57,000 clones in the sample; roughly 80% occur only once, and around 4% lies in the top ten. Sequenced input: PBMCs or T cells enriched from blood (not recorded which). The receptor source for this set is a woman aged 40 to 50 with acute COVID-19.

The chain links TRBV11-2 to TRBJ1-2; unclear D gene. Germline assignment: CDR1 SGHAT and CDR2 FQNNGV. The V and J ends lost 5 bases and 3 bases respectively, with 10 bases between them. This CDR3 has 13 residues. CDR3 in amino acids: CASSPSTDYGYTF. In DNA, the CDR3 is TGTGCCAGCAGCCCCTCCACAGACTATGGCTACACCTTC. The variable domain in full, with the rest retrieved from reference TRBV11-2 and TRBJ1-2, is EAGVAQSPRYKIIEKRQSVAFWCNPISGHATLYWYQQILGQGPKLLIQFQNNGVVDDSQLPKDRFSAERLKGVDSTLKIQPAKLEDSAVYLCASSPSTDYGYTFGSGTRLTVV.

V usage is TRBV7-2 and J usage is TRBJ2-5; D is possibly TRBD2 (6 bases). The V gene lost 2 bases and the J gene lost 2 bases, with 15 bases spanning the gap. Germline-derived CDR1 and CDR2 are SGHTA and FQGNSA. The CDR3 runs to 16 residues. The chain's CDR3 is CASSLKGMGGQETQYF. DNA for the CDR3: TGTGCCAGCAGCTTAAAGGGGATGGGGGGTCAAGAGACCCAGTACTTC.

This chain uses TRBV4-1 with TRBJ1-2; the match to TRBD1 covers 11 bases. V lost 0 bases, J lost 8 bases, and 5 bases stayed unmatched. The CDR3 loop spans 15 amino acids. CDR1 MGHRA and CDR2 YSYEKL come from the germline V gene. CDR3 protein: CASSQDRGQGVGYTF. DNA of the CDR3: TGCGCCAGCAGCCAAGACCGGGGACAGGGGGTAGGCTACACCTTC.

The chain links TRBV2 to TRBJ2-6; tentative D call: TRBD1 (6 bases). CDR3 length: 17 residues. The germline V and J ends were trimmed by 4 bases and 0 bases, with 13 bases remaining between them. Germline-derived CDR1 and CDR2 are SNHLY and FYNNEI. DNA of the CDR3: TGTGCCAGCAGTGTCAGGACAGCTACCTCTGGGGCCAACGTCCTGACTTTC. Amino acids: CASSVRTATSGANVLTF.

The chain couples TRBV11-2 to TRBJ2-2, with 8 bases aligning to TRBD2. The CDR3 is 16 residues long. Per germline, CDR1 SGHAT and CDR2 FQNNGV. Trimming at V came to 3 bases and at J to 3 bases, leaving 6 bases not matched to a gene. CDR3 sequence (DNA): TGTGCCAGCAGCTTGAATCCGGGACTAGACACCGGGGAGCTGTTTTTT. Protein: CASSLNPGLDTGELFF.

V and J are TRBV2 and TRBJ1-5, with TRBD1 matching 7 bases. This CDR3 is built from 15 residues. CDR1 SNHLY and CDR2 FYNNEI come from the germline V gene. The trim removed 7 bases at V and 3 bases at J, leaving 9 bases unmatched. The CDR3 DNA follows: TGTGCCAGCACCAGGGACAGTGGGGTCAATCAGCCCCAGCATTTT. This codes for CASTRDSGVNQPQHF.

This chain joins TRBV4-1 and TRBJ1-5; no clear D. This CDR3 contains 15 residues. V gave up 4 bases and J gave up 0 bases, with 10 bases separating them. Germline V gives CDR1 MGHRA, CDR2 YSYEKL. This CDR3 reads CASSRTEGSNQPQHF. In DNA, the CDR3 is TGCGCCAGCAGCCGAACAGAGGGTAGCAATCAGCCCCAGCATTTT.

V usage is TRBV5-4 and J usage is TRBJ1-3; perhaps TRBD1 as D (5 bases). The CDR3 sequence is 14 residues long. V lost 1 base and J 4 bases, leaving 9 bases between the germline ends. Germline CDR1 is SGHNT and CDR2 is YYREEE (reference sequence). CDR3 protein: CASSLRGIGNTIYF. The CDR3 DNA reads TGTGCCAGCAGCTTGAGGGGAATCGGAAACACCATATATTTT.

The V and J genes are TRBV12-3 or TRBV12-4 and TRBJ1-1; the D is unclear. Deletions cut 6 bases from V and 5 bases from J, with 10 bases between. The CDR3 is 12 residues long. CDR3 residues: CASSDDGTEAFF. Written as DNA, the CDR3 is TGTGCCAGCAGCGACGACGGGACTGAAGCTTTCTTT.

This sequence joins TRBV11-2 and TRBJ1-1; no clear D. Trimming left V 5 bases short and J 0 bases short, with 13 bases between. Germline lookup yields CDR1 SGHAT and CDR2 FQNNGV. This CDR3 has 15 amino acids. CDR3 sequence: CASSIPFGVNTEAFF. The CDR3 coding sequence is TGTGCCAGCAGCATCCCATTCGGGGTGAACACTGAAGCTTTCTTT.

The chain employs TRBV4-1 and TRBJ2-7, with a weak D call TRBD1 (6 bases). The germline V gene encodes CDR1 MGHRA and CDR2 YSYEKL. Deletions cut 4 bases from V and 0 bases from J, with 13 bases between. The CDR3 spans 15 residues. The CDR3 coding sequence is TGCGCCAGCAGCCTCGCCCGGGACACCTCCTACGAGCAGTACTTC. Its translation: CASSLARDTSYEQYF.

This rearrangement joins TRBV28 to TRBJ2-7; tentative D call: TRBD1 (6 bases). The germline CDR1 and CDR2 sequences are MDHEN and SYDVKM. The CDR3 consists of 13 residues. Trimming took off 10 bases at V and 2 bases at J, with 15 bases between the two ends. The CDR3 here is CATLGDTTYEQYF. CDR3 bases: TGTGCCACCCTCGGGGACACAACCTACGAGCAGTACTTC. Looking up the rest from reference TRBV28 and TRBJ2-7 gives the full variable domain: DVKVTQSSRYLVKRTGEKVFLECVQDMDHENMFWYRQDPGLGLRLIYFSYDVKMKEKGDIPEGYSVSREKKERFSLILESASTNQTSMYLCATLGDTTYEQYFGPGTRLTVT.

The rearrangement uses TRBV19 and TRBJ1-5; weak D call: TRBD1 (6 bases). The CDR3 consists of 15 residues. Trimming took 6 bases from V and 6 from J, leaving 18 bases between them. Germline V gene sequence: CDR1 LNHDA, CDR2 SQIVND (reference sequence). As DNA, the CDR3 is TGTGCCAGTAGCCGCCGACAGGAGGACGGTCAGCCCCAGCATTTT. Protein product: CASSRRQEDGQPQHF.

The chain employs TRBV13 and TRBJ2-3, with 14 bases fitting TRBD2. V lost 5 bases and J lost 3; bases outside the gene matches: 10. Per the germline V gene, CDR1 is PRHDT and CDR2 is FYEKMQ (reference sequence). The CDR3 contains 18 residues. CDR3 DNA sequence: TGTGCCAGCAGCCGACCGGGACTAGCGGGAGTCAAGACAGATACGCAGTATTTT. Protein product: CASSRPGLAGVKTDTQYF.

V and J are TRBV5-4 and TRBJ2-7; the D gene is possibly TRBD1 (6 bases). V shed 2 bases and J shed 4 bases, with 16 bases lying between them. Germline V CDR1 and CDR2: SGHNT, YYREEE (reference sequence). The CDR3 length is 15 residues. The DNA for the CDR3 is TGTGCCAGCAGCTTACAGGGTGATGGTGGTTACGAGCAGTACGTC. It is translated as CASSLQGDGGYEQYV.

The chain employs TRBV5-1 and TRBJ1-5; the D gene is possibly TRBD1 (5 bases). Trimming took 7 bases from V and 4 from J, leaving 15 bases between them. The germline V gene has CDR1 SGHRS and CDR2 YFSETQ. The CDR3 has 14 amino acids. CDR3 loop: CASSPDNLNQPQHF. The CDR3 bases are TGCGCCAGCTCTCCGGACAACTTAAATCAGCCCCAGCATTTT.

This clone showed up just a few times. In DNA form, the CDR3 reads TGTGCCAGCAGTTACGCCAGGGAAGGCACTGAAGCTTTCTTT. Residues: CASSYAREGTEAFF. The chain combines TRBV6-2 or TRBV6-3 with TRBJ1-1; tentatively, D is TRBD1 (5 bases). CDR1 is MNHEY and CDR2 is SVGEGT in the germline V gene. V gave up 2 bases and J gave up 4 bases, with 11 bases separating them. The CDR3 is 14 amino acids.

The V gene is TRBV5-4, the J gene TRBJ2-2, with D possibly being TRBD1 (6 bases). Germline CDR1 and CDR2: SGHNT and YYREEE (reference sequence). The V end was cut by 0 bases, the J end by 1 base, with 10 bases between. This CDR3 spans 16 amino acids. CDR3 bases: TGTGCCAGCAGCTTGGCCGAGACAGGGAACACCGGGGAGCTGTTTTTT. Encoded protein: CASSLAETGNTGELFF.

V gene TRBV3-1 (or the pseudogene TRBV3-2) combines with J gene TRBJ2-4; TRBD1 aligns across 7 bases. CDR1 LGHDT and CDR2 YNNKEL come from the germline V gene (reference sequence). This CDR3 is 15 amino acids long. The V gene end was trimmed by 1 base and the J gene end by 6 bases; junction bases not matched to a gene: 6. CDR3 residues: CASSQGPRQGNIQYF. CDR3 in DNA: TGTGCCAGCAGCCAAGGGCCGAGACAGGGAAACATTCAGTACTTC.

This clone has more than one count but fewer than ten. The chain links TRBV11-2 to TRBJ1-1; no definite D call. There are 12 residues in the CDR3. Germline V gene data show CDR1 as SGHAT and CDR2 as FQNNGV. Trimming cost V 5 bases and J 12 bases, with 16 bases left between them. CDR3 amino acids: CASSREWESPFF. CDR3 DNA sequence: TGTGCCAGCAGCCGAGAGTGGGAGTCTCCTTTCTTT.

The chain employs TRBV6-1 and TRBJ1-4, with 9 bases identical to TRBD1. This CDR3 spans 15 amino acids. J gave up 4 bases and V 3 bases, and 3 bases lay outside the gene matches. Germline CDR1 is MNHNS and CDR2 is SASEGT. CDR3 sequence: CASSESTGGNEKLFF. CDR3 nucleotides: TGTGCCAGCAGTGAGTCGACAGGGGGTAATGAAAAACTGTTTTTT.

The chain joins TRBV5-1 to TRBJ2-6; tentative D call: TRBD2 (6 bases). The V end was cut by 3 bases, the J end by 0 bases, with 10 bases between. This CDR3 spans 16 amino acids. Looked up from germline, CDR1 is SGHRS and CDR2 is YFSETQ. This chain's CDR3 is CASSSIADSGANVLTF. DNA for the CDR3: TGCGCCAGCAGCTCAATAGCGGACTCTGGGGCCAACGTCCTGACTTTC.

CDR3 in DNA: TGTGCCAGCAGCCGGACTAGCGGGGCCGTGGAGCAGTACTTC. Residues: CASSRTSGAVEQYF. The rearrangement joins TRBV3-1 (or the pseudogene TRBV3-2) to TRBJ2-7; 12 positions match TRBD2. The junction had 5 bases not matched to a gene; V was cut back by 4 bases and J by 7 bases. The CDR3 contains 14 residues. CDR1 and CDR2 from the germline V gene are LGHDT and YNNKEL (reference sequence).